A single sample gave rise to the 19 T cell receptor beta chains below, sequenced in a study of blood T cell repertoires in COVID-19. Libraries were prepared by immunoSEQ multiplex PCR; TCRdb keeps only in-frame clonotypes and omits some of them. The sample records 150,000 to 190,000 clones, about four fifths being singletons. The sample comprised peripheral blood. The receptors come from a man in his 60s with acute or convalescent COVID-19.

This chain joins TRBV19 and TRBJ2-2; D uncertain. This CDR3 is built from 14 residues. The germline V gene has CDR1 LNHDA and CDR2 SQIVND (reference sequence). V lost 4 bases and J lost 5, with 11 bases in between. The CDR3 loop is CASSTRVRTGELFF. Written as DNA, the CDR3 is TGTGCCAGTAGTACCCGGGTCCGAACCGGGGAGCTGTTTTTT.

The V call is TRBV7-3, the J call TRBJ2-7; D is unclear. V was cut by 0 bases and J by 3 bases, with 12 bases left in between. CDR1 and CDR2 from the germline V gene are SGHTA and FQGTGA. The CDR3 loop spans 15 amino acids. CDR3 sequence reads: CASSLTAETLYEQYF. For the CDR3, the DNA is TGTGCCAGCAGCTTAACTGCGGAGACCCTCTACGAGCAGTACTTC.

The rearrangement links TRBV19 to TRBJ1-2; the D gene is possibly TRBD1 (5 bases). Trimming shortened V by 7 bases and J by 3 bases, and 15 bases separated the two germline ends. Germline V gene lookup returns CDR1 LNHDA and CDR2 SQIVND (reference sequence). The length of the CDR3 is 14 residues. The CDR3 sequence: CASMMGPGYYGYTF. The CDR3 bases are TGTGCCAGTATGATGGGGCCAGGGTACTATGGCTACACCTTC.

The chain combines TRBV7-8 with TRBJ1-2; perhaps TRBD1 as D (6 bases). V was pared by 5 bases and J by 2 bases, with 15 bases between. Germline-derived CDR1 and CDR2 are SGHVS and FQNEAQ. The CDR3 consists of 15 residues. CDR3 region: CASSPHRALNYGYTF. Written as DNA, the CDR3 is TGTGCCAGCAGCCCCCACAGGGCCTTAAACTATGGCTACACCTTC.

The rearrangement joins TRBV5-1 to TRBJ2-7, with 7 bases matching TRBD1. J lost 0 bases, V lost 0 bases, and 0 bases had no gene match. This CDR3 region has 14 residues. Germline assignment: CDR1 SGHRS and CDR2 YFSETQ. As DNA, the CDR3 is TGCGCCAGCAGCTTGGGGGACAGCTCCTACGAGCAGTACTTC. It translates to CASSLGDSSYEQYF.

The chain carries TRBV12-5 and TRBJ2-3, with TRBD2 matching 10 bases. The V gene end was trimmed by 0 bases and the J gene end by 3 bases; junction bases not matched to a gene: 15. CDR3 length equals 20 residues. The germline CDR1 and CDR2 sequences are LGHNT and FRNRAP. CDR3 amino acids: CASGLVPSGGRSYSTDTQYF. DNA for the CDR3: TGTGCTAGTGGTTTGGTACCTAGCGGGGGCCGGTCTTATTCAACAGATACGCAGTATTTT.

The chain is built from TRBV15 and TRBJ1-2; weak D call: TRBD1 (6 bases). V was trimmed by 3 bases and J by 5 bases, leaving 16 bases between them. The CDR3 totals 15 residues. In germline, CDR1 is LNHNV, CDR2 YYDKDF (reference sequence). In nucleotides, the CDR3 is TGTGCCACCAGCAGGGACTCATCAGGACAGTATGGCTACACCTTC. Translating it yields CATSRDSSGQYGYTF.

CDR3 nucleotide sequence: TGTGCCAGCAGCTTATCCCCACGGGCTGAAGCTTTCTTT. This sequence encodes CASSLSPRAEAFF. The chain joins TRBV7-2 to TRBJ1-1; no clear D gene. V was trimmed by 2 bases and J by 6 bases, leaving 10 bases between them. CDR3 length: 13 amino acids. Per germline, CDR1 SGHTA and CDR2 FQGNSA.

This clone was seen a few times. The chain carries TRBV7-9 and TRBJ2-1; 9 bases align to TRBD2. Trimming removed 2 bases from V and 9 bases from J; junction bases left unmatched: 14. Germline V gene sequence: CDR1 SEHNR, CDR2 FQNEAQ (reference sequence). The CDR3 extends over 17 amino acids. The CDR3 is CASSLRGSGGTGGEQFF. Written as DNA, the CDR3 is TGTGCCAGCAGCTTACGCGGTAGCGGGGGAACGGGGGGTGAGCAGTTCTTC.

The rearrangement uses TRBV5-1 and TRBJ2-7; perhaps TRBD2 as D (6 bases). CDR3 size: 15 residues. Trimming took 0 bases from V and 0 from J, leaving 10 bases between them. From germline, CDR1 is SGHRS and CDR2 YFSETQ. In DNA form, the CDR3 reads TGCGCCAGCAGCTTGGGGGACTGGATCTCCTACGAGCAGTACTTC. It encodes CASSLGDWISYEQYF.

Comment on this clone: One end of the junction does not line up with germline, which may come from a read error. V is TRBV7-3 and J is TRBJ1-5; D remains unclear. From germline, CDR1 is SGHTA and CDR2 FQGTGA. This CDR3 has 13 amino acids. CDR3 nucleotide sequence: TGTGCCAGCGGCTTAGGGCTCAATCAGCCCCAGCATTTT. Amino acid sequence: CASGLGLNQPQHF.

This clone was observed a single time. The chain recombines TRBV3-1 (or the pseudogene TRBV3-2) with TRBJ1-3, with TRBD1 identical over 7 bases. Germline CDR1 LGHDT, CDR2 YNNKEL (reference sequence). The CDR3 is made up of 21 amino acids. V shed 1 base, J shed 1 base, and the junction held 19 bases outside the gene matches. The CDR3 nucleotides are TGTGCCAGCAGCCAAGGGTCGGCGGCAGGGGGGCAGGTTTGGTCTGGAAACACCATATATTTT. Translating gives CASSQGSAAGGQVWSGNTIYF.

The table lists this clone with a few counts. This chain joins TRBV3-1 (or the pseudogene TRBV3-2) and TRBJ2-2; TRBD1 agrees at 9 bases. Germline V lookup: CDR1 LGHDT, CDR2 YNNKEL (reference sequence). The CDR3 spans 15 residues. Trimming at V came to 6 bases and at J to 4 bases, leaving 6 bases not matched to a gene. Here the CDR3 reads CASSLTGGGTGELFF. Here the CDR3 DNA reads TGTGCCAGCAGTCTGACAGGGGGAGGCACCGGGGAGCTGTTTTTT.

The chain recombines TRBV11-3 with TRBJ2-2; D remains ambiguous. Germline V gives CDR1 SGHNT, CDR2 YENEEA. V lost 5 bases and J 1 base, leaving 8 bases between the germline ends. CDR3 length equals 14 residues. CDR3 coding DNA: TGTGCCAGCAGCCCCAACAAGAACACCGGGGAGCTGTTTTTT. Encoded protein: CASSPNKNTGELFF.

A word on this clone: The same CDR3 arises from other DNA sequences in this sample as well. The chain carries TRBV6-5 and TRBJ2-1; D gene ambiguous. The germline V and J ends were trimmed by 6 bases and 4 bases, with 13 bases remaining between them. CDR1 MNHEY and CDR2 SVGAGI come from the germline V gene. The CDR3 loop spans 14 amino acids. Here the CDR3 reads CASSRRGPYNEQFF. CDR3 nucleotides: TGTGCCAGCAGCCGAAGAGGTCCATACAATGAGCAGTTCTTC.

There are many counts of this clone. V usage is TRBV27 and J usage is TRBJ2-7, with 7 bases fitting TRBD1. V trimming: 2 bases; J trimming: 3 bases; junction bases outside the gene matches: 10. This CDR3 is built from 16 residues. CDR1 is MNHEY, CDR2 SMNVEV, per germline (reference sequence). In DNA, the CDR3 is TGTGCCAGCAGTTTAAAGGCCGGGACAGTTCTCTACGAGCAGTACTTC. The encoded protein is CASSLKAGTVLYEQYF.

This chain uses TRBV13 with TRBJ1-1; possibly TRBD1 for D (6 bases). Germline CDR1 and CDR2: PRHDT and FYEKMQ (reference sequence). Trimming stripped 5 bases from V and 1 base from J, with 8 bases between. The CDR3 has 13 amino acids. The DNA for the CDR3 is TGTGCCAGCAGCAGGACAGCGAACACTGAAGCTTTCTTT. Its protein is CASSRTANTEAFF.

V is TRBV28 and J is TRBJ2-7; tentatively, D is TRBD1 (6 bases). Germline V lookup: CDR1 MDHEN, CDR2 SYDVKM. The CDR3 spans 12 residues. V dropped 6 bases and J dropped 6 bases, with 12 bases sitting between them. CDR3 nucleotide sequence: TGTGCCAGCAGGGGGACAATAGTCGAGCAGTACTTC. It encodes CASRGTIVEQYF.

This chain uses TRBV5-6 with TRBJ2-7; the match to TRBD1 covers 7 bases. CDR3 length: 14 amino acids. The germline V gene has CDR1 SGHDT and CDR2 YYEEEE. With 4 bases clipped from V and 5 bases from J, the junction kept 9 bases outside the gene matches. This chain's CDR3 is CASSQGQSFDEQYF. CDR3 nucleotides: TGTGCCAGCAGCCAGGGACAGAGTTTTGACGAGCAGTACTTC.